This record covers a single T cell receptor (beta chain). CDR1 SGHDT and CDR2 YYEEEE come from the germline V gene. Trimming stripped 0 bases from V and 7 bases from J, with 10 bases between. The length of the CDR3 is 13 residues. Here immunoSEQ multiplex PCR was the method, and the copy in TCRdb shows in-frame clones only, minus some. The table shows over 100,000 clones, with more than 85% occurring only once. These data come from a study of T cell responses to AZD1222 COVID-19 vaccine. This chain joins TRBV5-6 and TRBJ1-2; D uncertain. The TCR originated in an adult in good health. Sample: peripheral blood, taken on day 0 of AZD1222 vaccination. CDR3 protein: CASSLAGKGGYTF. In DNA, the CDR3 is TGTGCCAGCAGCTTGGCGGGGAAGGGTGGCTACACCTTC.